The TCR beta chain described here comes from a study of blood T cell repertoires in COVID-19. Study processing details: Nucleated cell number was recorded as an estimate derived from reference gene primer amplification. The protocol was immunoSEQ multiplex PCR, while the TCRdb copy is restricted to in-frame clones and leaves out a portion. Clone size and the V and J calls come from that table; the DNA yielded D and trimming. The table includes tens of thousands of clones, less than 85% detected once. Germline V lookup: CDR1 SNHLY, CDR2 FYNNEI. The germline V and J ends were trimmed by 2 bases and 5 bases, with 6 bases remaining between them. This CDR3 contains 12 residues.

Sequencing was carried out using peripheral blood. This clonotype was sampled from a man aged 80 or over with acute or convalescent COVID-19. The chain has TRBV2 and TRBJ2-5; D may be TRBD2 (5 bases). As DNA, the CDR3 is TGTGCCAGCAGTGAACGAGGGGAGACCCAGTACTTC. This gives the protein CASSERGETQYF. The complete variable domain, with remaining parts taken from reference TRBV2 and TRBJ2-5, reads EPEVTQTPSHQVTQMGQEVILRCVPISNHLYFYWYRQILGQKVEFLVSFYNNEISEKSEIFDDQFSVERPDGSNFTLKIRSTKLEDSAMYFCASSERGETQYFGPGTRLLVL.